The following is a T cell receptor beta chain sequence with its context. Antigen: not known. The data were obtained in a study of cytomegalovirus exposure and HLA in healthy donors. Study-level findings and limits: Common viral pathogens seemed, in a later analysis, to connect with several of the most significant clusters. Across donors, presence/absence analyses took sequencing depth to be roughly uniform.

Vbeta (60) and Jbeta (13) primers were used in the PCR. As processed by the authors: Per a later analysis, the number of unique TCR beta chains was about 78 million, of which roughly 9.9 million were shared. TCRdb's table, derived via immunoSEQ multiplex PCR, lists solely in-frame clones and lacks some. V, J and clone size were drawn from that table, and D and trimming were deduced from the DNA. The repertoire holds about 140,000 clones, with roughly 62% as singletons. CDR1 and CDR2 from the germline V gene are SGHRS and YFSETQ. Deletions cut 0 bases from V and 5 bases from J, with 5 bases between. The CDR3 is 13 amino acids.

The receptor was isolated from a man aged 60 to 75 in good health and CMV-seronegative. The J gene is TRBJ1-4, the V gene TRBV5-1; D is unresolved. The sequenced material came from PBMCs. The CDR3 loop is CASSLALNEKLFF. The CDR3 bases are TGCGCCAGCAGCTTGGCTCTAAATGAAAAACTGTTTTTT.